This T cell receptor (beta chain) emerged from a study of T cell changes during pregnancy in multiple sclerosis. Germline loops: CDR1 SEHNR, CDR2 FQNEAQ (reference sequence). This CDR3 comprises 11 residues. Deletions cut 7 bases from V and 4 bases from J, with 8 bases between. Sequencing was performed with immunoSEQ multiplex PCR; in TCRdb, only in-frame clones are kept and a portion is missing. The sample lists around 8,100 clones, about 85% seen once, with roughly 10% in the top ten. This receptor was taken from a female donor in good health, enrolled as a control in a pregnancy study. The chain uses TRBV7-9 and TRBJ2-7; weak D call: TRBD1 (5 bases). Sample: CD8+ T cells from peripheral blood mononuclear cells, taken in the first trimester of pregnancy. The CDR3 nucleotides are TGTGCCAGCACCTCAGGGTACGAGCAGTACTTC. This sequence encodes CASTSGYEQYF.